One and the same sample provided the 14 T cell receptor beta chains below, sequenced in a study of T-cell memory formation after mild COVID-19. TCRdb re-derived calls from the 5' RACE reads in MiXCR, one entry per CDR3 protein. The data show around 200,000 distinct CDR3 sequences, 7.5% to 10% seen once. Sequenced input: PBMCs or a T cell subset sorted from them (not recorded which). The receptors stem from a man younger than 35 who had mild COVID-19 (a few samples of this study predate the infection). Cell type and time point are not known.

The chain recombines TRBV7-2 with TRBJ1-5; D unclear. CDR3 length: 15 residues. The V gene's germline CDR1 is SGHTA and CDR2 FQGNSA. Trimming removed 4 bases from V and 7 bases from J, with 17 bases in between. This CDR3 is CASSSTAPDPQPQHF. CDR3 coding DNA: TGTGCCAGCAGCTCAACGGCGCCGGACCCGCAGCCCCAGCATTTT. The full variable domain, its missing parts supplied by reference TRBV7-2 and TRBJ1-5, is GAGVSQSPSNKVTEKGKDVELRCDPISGHTALYWYRQSLGQGLEFLIYFQGNSAPDKSGLPSDRFSAERTGGSVSTLTIQRTQQEDSAVYLCASSSTAPDPQPQHFGDGTRLSIL.

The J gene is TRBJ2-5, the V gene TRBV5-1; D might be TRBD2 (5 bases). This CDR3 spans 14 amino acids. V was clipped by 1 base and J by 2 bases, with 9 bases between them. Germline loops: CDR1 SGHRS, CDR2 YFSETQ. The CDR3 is CASSLLRGQETQYF. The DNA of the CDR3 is TGCGCCAGCAGCTTGTTGCGCGGGCAAGAGACCCAGTACTTC.

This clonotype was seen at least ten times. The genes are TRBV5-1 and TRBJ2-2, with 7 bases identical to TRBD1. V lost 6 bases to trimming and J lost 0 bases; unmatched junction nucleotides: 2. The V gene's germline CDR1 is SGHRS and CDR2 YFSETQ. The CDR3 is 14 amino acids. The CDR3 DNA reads TGCGCCAGCACCGGACAGGCGAACACCGGGGAGCTGTTTTTT. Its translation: CASTGQANTGELFF.

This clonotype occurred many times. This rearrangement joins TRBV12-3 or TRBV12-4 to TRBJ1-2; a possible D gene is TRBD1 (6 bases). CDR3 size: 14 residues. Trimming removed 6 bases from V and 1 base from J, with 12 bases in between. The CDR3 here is CASSLGGSNYGYTF. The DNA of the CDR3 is TGTGCCAGCAGCCTGGGGGGCAGTAACTATGGCTACACCTTC.

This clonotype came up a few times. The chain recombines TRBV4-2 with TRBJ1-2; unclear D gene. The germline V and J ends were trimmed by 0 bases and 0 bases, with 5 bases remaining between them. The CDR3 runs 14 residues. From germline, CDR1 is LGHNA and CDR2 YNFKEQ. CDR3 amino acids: CASSQDRANYGYTF. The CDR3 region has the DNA TGTGCCAGCAGCCAAGACAGAGCTAACTATGGCTACACCTTC.

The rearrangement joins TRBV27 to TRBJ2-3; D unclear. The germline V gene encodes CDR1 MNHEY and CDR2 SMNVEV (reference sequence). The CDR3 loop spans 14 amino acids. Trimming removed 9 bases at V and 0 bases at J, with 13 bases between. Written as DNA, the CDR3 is TGTGCCAGTCGACAAACGCCTAGCACAGATACGCAGTATTTT. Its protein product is CASRQTPSTDTQYF.

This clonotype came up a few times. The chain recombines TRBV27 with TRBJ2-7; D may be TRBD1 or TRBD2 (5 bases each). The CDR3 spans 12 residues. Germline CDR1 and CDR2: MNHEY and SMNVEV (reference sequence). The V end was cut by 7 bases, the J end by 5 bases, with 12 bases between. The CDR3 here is CASNFGGNEQYV. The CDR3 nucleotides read TGTGCCAGCAATTTTGGGGGAAACGAGCAGTACGTC.

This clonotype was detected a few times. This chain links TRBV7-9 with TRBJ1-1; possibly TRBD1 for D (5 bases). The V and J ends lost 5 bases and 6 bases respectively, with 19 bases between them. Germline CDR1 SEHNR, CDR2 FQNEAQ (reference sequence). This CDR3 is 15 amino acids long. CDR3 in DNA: TGTGCCAGCAGCCTACACGGGGCCCAGGGAGCTGAAGCTTTCTTT. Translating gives CASSLHGAQGAEAFF.

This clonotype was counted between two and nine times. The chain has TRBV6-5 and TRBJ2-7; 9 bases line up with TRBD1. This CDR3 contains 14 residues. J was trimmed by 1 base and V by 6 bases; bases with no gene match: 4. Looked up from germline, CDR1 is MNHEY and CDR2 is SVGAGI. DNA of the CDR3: TGTGCCAGCAGAGCCGGGACAGGGTCCTACGAGCAGTACGTC. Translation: CASRAGTGSYEQYV.

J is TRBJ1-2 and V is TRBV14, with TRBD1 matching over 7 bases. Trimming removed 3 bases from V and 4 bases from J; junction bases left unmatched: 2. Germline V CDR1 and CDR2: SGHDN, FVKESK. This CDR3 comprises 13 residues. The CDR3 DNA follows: TGTGCCAGCAGCCAGGGACAGTTCTATGGCTACACCTTC. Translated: CASSQGQFYGYTF.

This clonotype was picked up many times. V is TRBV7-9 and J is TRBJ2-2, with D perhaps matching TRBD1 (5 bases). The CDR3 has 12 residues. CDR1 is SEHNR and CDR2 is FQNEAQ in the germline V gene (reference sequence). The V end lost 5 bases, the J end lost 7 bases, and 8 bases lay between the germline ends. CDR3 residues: CASSPQGGELFF. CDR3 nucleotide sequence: TGTGCCAGCAGCCCCCAGGGCGGGGAGCTGTTTTTT.

The CDR3 region is CASSLAPGAMTDTQYF. The CDR3 region has the DNA TGTGCCAGCAGCTTAGCGCCGGGGGCGATGACAGATACGCAGTATTTT. The chain joins TRBV7-2 to TRBJ2-3; either TRBD1 or TRBD2 may supply D (6 bases each). The CDR3 is 16 residues long. CDR1 SGHTA and CDR2 FQGNSA come from the germline V gene. Trimming pared 0 bases from V and 3 bases from J, leaving 13 bases between.

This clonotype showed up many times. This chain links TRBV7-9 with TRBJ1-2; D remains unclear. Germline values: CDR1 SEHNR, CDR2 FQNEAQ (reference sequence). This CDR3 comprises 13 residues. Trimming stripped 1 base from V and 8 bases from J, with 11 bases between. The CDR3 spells CASSLDAGGGYTF. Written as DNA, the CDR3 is TGTGCCAGCAGCTTAGATGCGGGAGGCGGCTACACCTTC.

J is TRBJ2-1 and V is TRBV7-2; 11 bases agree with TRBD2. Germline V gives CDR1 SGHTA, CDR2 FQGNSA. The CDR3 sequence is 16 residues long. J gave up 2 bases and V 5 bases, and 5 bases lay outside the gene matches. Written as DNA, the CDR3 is TGTGCCAGCAGCGCCCTAGCGGGGGGCACCTACAATGAGCAGTTCTTC. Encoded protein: CASSALAGGTYNEQFF.